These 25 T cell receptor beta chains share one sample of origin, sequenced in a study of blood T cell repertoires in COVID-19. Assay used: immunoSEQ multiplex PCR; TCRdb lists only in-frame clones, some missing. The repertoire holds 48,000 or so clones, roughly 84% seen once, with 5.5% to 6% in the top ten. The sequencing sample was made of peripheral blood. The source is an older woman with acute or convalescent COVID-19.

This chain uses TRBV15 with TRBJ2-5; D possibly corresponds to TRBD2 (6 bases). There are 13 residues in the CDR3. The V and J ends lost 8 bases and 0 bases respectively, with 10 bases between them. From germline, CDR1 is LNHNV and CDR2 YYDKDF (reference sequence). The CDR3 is CATGLSYQETQYF. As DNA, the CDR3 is TGTGCCACCGGACTATCGTACCAAGAGACCCAGTACTTC.

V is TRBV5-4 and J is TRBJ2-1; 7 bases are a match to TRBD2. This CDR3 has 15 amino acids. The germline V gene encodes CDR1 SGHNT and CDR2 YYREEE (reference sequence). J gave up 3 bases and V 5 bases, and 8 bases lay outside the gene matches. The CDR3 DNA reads TGTGCCAGCAGTACCGGGACTACCGACTACAATGAGCAGTTCTTC. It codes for CASSTGTTDYNEQFF.

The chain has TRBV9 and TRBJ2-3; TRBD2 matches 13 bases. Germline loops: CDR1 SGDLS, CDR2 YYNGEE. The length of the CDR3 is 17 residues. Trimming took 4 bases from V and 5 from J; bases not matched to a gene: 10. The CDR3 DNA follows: TGTGCCAGCAGCCCGATCGGGACTAGCGGGGTCGGAGATACGCAGTATTTT. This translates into CASSPIGTSGVGDTQYF.

The CDR3 sequence is CASSKNETGCDEQYF. The CDR3 DNA reads TGTGCCAGCAGCAAAAATGAGACAGGTTGCGACGAGCAGTACTTC. The chain is built from TRBV21-1 and TRBJ2-7; TRBD1 reflects the table's D call only, with no check against the DNA. TRBV21-1 is termed a pseudogene. The CDR3 has 15 amino acids.

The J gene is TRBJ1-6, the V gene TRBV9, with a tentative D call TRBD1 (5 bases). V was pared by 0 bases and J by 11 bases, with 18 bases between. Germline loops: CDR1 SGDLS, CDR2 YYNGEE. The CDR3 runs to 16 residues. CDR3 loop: CASSVELDPRGTPLHF. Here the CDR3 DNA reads TGTGCCAGCAGCGTAGAGTTGGATCCTAGGGGAACACCCCTCCACTTT.

The DNA for the CDR3 is TGTGCCAGCAGCCAAGATTCACTGTCTAGCACAGATACGCAGTATTTT. Its translation: CASSQDSLSSTDTQYF. This sequence joins TRBV4-2 and TRBJ2-3; D remains ambiguous. In germline, CDR1 is LGHNA, CDR2 YNFKEQ. The CDR3 runs 16 residues. The V end was cut by 0 bases, the J end by 0 bases, with 10 bases between.

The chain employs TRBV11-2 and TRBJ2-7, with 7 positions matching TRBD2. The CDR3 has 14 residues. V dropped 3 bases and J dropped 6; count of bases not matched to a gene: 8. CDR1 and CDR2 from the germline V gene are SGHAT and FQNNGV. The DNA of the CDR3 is TGTGCCAGCAGCTTGGGACTATCAGAGGGCGAGCAGTACTTC. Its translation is CASSLGLSEGEQYF. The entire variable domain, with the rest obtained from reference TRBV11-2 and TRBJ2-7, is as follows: EAGVAQSPRYKIIEKRQSVAFWCNPISGHATLYWYQQILGQGPKLLIQFQNNGVVDDSQLPKDRFSAERLKGVDSTLKIQPAKLEDSAVYLCASSLGLSEGEQYFGPGTRLTVT.

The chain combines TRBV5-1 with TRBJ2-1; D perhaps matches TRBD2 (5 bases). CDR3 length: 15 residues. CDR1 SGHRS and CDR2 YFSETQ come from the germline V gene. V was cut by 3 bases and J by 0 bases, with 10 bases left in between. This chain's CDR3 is CASSSGVVSYNEQFF. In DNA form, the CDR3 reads TGCGCCAGCAGCTCCGGGGTGGTCTCCTACAATGAGCAGTTCTTC.

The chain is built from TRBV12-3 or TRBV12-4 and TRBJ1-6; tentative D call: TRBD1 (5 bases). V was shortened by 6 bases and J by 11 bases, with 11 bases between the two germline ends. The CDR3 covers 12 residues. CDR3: CASSSGFPPLHF. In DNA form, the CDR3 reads TGTGCCAGCAGCTCAGGGTTTCCACCCCTCCACTTT.

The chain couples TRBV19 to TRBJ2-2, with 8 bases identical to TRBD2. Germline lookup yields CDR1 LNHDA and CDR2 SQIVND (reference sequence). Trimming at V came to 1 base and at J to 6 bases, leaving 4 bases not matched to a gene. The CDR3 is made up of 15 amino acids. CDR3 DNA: TGTGCCAGTAGTATAGCGGCGGGGGGACCCGGGGAGCTGTTTTTT. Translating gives CASSIAAGGPGELFF.

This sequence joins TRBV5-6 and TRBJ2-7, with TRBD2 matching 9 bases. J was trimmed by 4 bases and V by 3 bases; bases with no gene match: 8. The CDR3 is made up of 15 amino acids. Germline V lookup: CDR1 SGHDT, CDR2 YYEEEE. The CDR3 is CASSWTTSGRYEQYF. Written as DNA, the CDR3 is TGTGCCAGCAGCTGGACGACTAGCGGCCGATACGAGCAGTACTTC.

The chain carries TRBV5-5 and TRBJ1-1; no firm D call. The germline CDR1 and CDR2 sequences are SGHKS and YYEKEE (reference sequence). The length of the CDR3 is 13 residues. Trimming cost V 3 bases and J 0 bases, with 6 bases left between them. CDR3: CASSSPVNTEAFF. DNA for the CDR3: TGTGCCAGCAGCTCCCCGGTGAACACTGAAGCTTTCTTT.

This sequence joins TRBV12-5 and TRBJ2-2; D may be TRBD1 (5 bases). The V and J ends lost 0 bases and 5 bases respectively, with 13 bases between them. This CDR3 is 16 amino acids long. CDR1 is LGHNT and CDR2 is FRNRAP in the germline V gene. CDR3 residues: CASGLVGQGRTGELFF. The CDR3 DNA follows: TGTGCTAGTGGTTTGGTAGGGCAGGGCCGAACCGGGGAGCTGTTTTTT.

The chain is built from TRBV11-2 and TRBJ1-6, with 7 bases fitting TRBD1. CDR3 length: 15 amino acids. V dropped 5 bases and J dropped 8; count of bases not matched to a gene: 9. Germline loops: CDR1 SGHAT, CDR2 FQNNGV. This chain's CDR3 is CASSPVGGEYSPLHF. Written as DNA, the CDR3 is TGTGCCAGCAGCCCCGTAGGGGGCGAGTATTCACCCCTCCACTTT.

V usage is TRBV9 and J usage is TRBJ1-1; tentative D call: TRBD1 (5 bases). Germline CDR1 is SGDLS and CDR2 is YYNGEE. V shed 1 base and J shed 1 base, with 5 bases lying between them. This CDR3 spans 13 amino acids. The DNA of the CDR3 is TGTGCCAGCAGCGTACAGGGGAACACTGAAGCTTTCTTT. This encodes CASSVQGNTEAFF.

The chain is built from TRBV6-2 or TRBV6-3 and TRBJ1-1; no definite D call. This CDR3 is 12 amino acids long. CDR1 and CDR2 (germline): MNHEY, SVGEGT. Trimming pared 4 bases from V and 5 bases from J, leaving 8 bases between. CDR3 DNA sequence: TGTGCCAGCAGTTTCGCGTGGACTGAAGCTTTCTTT. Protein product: CASSFAWTEAFF.

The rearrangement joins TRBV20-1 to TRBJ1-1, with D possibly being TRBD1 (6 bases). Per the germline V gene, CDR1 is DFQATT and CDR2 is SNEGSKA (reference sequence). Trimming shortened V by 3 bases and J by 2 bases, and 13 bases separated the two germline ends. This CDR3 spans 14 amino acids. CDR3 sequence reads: CSASGSRGNTEAFF. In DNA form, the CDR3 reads TGCAGTGCTAGTGGTTCCAGGGGTAACACTGAAGCTTTCTTT.

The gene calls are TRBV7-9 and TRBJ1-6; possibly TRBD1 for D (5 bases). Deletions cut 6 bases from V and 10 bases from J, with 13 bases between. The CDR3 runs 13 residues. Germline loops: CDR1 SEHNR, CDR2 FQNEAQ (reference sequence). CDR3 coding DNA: TGTGCCAGCAGGACCGGGGGGAACTCACCCCTCCACTTT. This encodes CASRTGGNSPLHF. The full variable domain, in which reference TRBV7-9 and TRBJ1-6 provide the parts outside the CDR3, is DTGVSQNPRHKITKRGQNVTFRCDPISEHNRLYWYRQTLGQGPEFLTYFQNEAQLEKSRLLSDRFSAERPKGSFSTLEIQRTEQGDSAMYLCASRTGGNSPLHFGNGTRLTVT.

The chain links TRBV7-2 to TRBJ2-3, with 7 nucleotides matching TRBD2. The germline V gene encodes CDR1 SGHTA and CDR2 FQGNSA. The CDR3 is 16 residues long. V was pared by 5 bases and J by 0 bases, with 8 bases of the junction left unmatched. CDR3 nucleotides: TGTGCCAGCAGCCTCCAAGCGGGGACTAGCACAGATACGCAGTATTTT. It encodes CASSLQAGTSTDTQYF. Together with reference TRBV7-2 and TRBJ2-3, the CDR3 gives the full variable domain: GAGVSQSPSNKVTEKGKDVELRCDPISGHTALYWYRQSLGQGLEFLIYFQGNSAPDKSGLPSDRFSAERTGGSVSTLTIQRTQQEDSAVYLCASSLQAGTSTDTQYFGPGTRLTVL.

The CDR3 sequence: CASSQDSSGANVLTF. In DNA form, the CDR3 reads TGTGCCAGCAGCCAAGACAGTTCTGGGGCCAACGTCCTGACTTTC. The chain employs TRBV3-1 (or the pseudogene TRBV3-2) and TRBJ2-6; D gene unclear. Trimming shortened V by 0 bases and J by 1 base, and 4 bases separated the two germline ends. The CDR3 length is 15 residues. CDR1 is LGHDT, CDR2 YNNKEL, per germline (reference sequence).

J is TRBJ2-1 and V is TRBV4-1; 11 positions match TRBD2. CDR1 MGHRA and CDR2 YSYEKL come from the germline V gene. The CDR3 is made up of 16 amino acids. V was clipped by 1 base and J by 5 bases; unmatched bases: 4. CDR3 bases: TGCGCCAGCAGCCAAGCTAGCGGGGGGTCCAACAATGAGCAGTTCTTC. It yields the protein CASSQASGGSNNEQFF.

The CDR3 DNA reads as TGTGCCAGCACCCGGACAGGAGAGAACTATGGCTACACCTTC. This translates into CASTRTGENYGYTF. This rearrangement joins TRBV7-9 to TRBJ1-2; 7 nucleotides match TRBD1. This CDR3 is built from 14 residues. CDR1 and CDR2 from the germline V gene are SEHNR and FQNEAQ (reference sequence). After removal of 7 bases from V and 2 bases from J, the junction contained 7 bases not matched to a gene.

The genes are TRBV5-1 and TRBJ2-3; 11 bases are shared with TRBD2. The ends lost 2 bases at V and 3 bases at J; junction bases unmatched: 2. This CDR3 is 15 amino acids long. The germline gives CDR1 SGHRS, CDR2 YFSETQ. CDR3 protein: CASSLTSGSTDTQYF. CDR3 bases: TGCGCCAGCAGCTTAACTAGCGGGAGTACAGATACGCAGTATTTT.

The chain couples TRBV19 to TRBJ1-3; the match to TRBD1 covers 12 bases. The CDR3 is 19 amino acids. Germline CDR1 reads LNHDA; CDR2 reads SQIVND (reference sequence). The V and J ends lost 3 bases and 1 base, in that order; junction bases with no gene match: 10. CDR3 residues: CASSISGTGGYLSGNTIYF. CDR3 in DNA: TGTGCCAGTAGTATCTCCGGGACAGGGGGCTACTTGTCTGGAAACACCATATATTTT.

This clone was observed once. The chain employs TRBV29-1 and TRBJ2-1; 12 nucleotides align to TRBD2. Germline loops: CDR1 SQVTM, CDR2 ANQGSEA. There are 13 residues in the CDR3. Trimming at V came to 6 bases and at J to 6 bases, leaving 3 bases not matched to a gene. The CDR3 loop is CSVPLAGGNEQFF. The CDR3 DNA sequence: TGCAGCGTCCCACTAGCGGGAGGCAATGAGCAGTTCTTC.